Presented here are 21 T cell receptor beta chains from one specimen sequenced in a study of monozygotic twins with inflammatory bowel disease (dated by TCRdb to the late 2010s). Libraries came from 5' RACE. TCRdb records Illumina HiSeq 2500 as the sequencer. One entry per CDR3 protein sequence results from the TCRdb reprocessing of the reads, with DNA left out. This sample's listing comprises 310,000 or so distinct CDR3 sequences. The ten largest clones take up 2% to 2.5% of the sample. Sequencing was done on a sample of blood. These TCRs come from a human donor with ulcerative colitis or Crohn's disease, or a healthy co-twin of an affected twin (not recorded which).

CDR3: CSAGFLSSPSGRGYEQYF. This chain joins TRBV20-1 and TRBJ2-7; TCRdb proposes TRBD2, but this gene call is untestable without DNA. CDR3 length: 18 residues. Per the germline V gene, CDR1 is DFQATT and CDR2 is SNEGSKA (reference sequence).

V usage is TRBV5-6 and J usage is TRBJ2-1. This CDR3 region has 13 residues. CDR1 and CDR2 (germline): SGHDT, YYEEEE. The CDR3 sequence is CASSTRWGSEQFF. The full variable domain, its missing parts supplied by reference TRBV5-6 and TRBJ2-1, is DAGVTQSPTHLIKTRGQQVTLRCSPKSGHDTVSWYQQALGQGPQFIFQYYEEEERQRGNFPDRFSGHQFPNYSSELNVNALLLGDSALYLCASSTRWGSEQFFGPGTRLTVL.

This chain links TRBV9 with TRBJ2-3; the D call of TRBD2 rests on TCRdb alone, since no DNA is present to check it. The CDR3 consists of 17 residues. Germline V gene sequence: CDR1 SGDLS, CDR2 YYNGEE. This CDR3 is CASSPPGLAGDVDTQYF.

This chain joins TRBV20-1 and TRBJ1-2; TCRdb gives TRBD1 as the D gene, but with no DNA this cannot be confirmed. The CDR3 loop spans 13 amino acids. Germline loops: CDR1 DFQATT, CDR2 SNEGSKA (reference sequence). CDR3 region: CSAPGPVNYGYTF.

The V and J genes are TRBV25-1 and TRBJ2-6; TCRdb proposes TRBD2, but this gene call is untestable without DNA. Germline assignment: CDR1 MGHDK and CDR2 SYGVNS. The CDR3 length is 16 residues. The CDR3 spells CASSEPTSGGANVLTF. Looking up the rest from reference TRBV25-1 and TRBJ2-6 gives the full variable domain: EADIYQTPRYLVIGTGKKITLECSQTMGHDKMYWYQQDPGMELHLIHYSYGVNSTEKGDLSSESTVSRIRTEHFPLTLESARPSHTSQYLCASSEPTSGGANVLTFGAGSRLTVL.

The chain has TRBV7-6 and TRBJ2-7; TCRdb selects TRBD2, and the lack of DNA leaves this call unchecked. The CDR3 totals 19 residues. Germline loops: CDR1 SGHVS, CDR2 FNYEAQ. CDR3 protein: CASSHPLAGVEWGSYEQYF.

The chain couples TRBV30 to TRBJ1-4. From germline, CDR1 is GTSNPN and CDR2 SVGIG (reference sequence). The CDR3 totals 12 residues. The CDR3 loop is CAWSGRAEKLFF.

The chain combines TRBV7-2 with TRBJ2-1; TCRdb gives TRBD2 as the D gene, but with no DNA this cannot be confirmed. This CDR3 has 16 amino acids. Per germline, CDR1 SGHTA and CDR2 FQGNSA. The CDR3 protein is CASSLVRLAHSNEQFF.

V and J are TRBV7-2 and TRBJ2-5; TCRdb reports TRBD1, a call that lacks DNA to check it against. Germline CDR1 reads SGHTA; CDR2 reads FQGNSA. CDR3 length equals 16 residues. CDR3 region: CASSLAGTGGVKTQYF.

The chain is built from TRBV12-3 or TRBV12-4 and TRBJ1-2. The CDR3 is 15 residues long. The CDR3 loop is CASSLDASGSYGYTF.

The rearrangement uses TRBV5-4 and TRBJ2-1. CDR1 and CDR2 (germline): SGHNT, YYREEE (reference sequence). The CDR3 has 17 amino acids. This CDR3 is CASSSHGWESSYNEQFF. Full variable domain (remainder filled in from reference TRBV5-4 and TRBJ2-1): ETGVTQSPTHLIKTRGQQVTLRCSSQSGHNTVSWYQQALGQGPQFIFQYYREEENGRGNFPPRFSGLQFPNYSSELNVNALELDDSALYLCASSSHGWESSYNEQFFGPGTRLTVL.

The V and J genes are TRBV7-2 and TRBJ2-2. CDR1 is SGHTA, CDR2 FQGNSA, per germline. This CDR3 is built from 12 residues. CDR3 amino acids: CASSWWGAELFF.

This chain uses TRBV20-1 with TRBJ2-7; the D gene TCRdb calls, TRBD1, cannot be checked with no DNA. Germline-derived CDR1 and CDR2 are DFQATT and SNEGSKA (reference sequence). This CDR3 is 13 amino acids long. CDR3 sequence reads: CSARPGASYEQYF.

The J gene is TRBJ2-7, the V gene TRBV5-1; TCRdb indicates TRBD2, and absent DNA this call remains unverified. The germline V gene has CDR1 SGHRS and CDR2 YFSETQ. The CDR3 is made up of 15 amino acids. The CDR3 here is CASRPAAGVVNEQYF.

This chain links TRBV7-2 with TRBJ2-2; TCRdb's D call of TRBD1 is untestable without DNA. Per the germline V gene, CDR1 is SGHTA and CDR2 is FQGNSA. The CDR3 spans 16 residues. The CDR3 loop reads CASSRGGPGNTGELFF.

This chain links TRBV7-2 with TRBJ2-1; TCRdb returns TRBD1, unconfirmable since there is no DNA. CDR1 and CDR2 from the germline V gene are SGHTA and FQGNSA. The CDR3 contains 13 residues. CDR3 protein: CASSPRVYNEQFF.

This sequence joins TRBV5-4 and TRBJ2-5; the D gene TCRdb calls, TRBD1, cannot be checked with no DNA. This CDR3 has 16 residues. Germline CDR1 reads SGHNT; CDR2 reads YYREEE (reference sequence). CDR3 sequence reads: CASSPRTGEEQETQYF.

The J gene is TRBJ2-1, the V gene TRBV20-1. Germline-derived CDR1 and CDR2 are DFQATT and SNEGSKA (reference sequence). This CDR3 is 15 amino acids long. CDR3 amino acids: CSARDQKRLSNEQFF.

The rearrangement joins TRBV15 to TRBJ2-7; TCRdb indicates TRBD1, and absent DNA this call remains unverified. This CDR3 has 15 amino acids. CDR1 LNHNV and CDR2 YYDKDF come from the germline V gene (reference sequence). The CDR3 reads CATSRERQVSYEQYF.

The genes are TRBV2 and TRBJ1-6. The V gene's germline CDR1 is SNHLY and CDR2 FYNNEI. This CDR3 has 15 amino acids. CDR3 residues: CASSGPSASGSPLHF.

The V and J genes are TRBV7-3 and TRBJ2-1; no DNA is available, so the TRBD2 call from TCRdb remains unchecked. CDR1 is SGHTA, CDR2 FQGTGA, per germline. This CDR3 region has 17 residues. CDR3 region: CASSFTAGGGTYNEQFF.